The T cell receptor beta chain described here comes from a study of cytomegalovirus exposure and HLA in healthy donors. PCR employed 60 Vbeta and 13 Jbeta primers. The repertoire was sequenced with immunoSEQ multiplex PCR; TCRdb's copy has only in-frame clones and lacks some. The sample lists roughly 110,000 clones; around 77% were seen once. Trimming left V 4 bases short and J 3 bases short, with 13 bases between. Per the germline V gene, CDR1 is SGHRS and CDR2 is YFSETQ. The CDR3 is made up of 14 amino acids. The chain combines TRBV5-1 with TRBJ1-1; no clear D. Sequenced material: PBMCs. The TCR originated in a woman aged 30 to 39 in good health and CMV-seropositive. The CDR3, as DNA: TGCGCCAGCAGCGGAGGTTCTGGGTACACTGAAGCTTTCTTT. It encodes CASSGGSGYTEAFF. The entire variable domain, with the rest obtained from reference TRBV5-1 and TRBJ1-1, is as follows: KAGVTQTPRYLIKTRGQQVTLSCSPISGHRSVSWYQQTPGQGLQFLFEYFSETQRNKGNFPGRFSGRQFSNSRSEMNVSTLELGDSALYLCASSGGSGYTEAFFGQGTRLTVV.